This TCR beta chain comes out of a study of beta chain features in type 1 diabetes. CD4+ naive, central memory, regulatory and stem cell-like memory cells were sorted via CD45RO/CCR7/CD25/CD127/CD95/CD27. V lost 6 bases, J lost 4 bases, and 12 bases lay in between. The CDR3 length is 14 residues. Germline V gives CDR1 SNHLY, CDR2 FYNNEI. Sequencing targeted expressed TCRB transcripts, as all isolated RNA had been reverse transcribed. Sequencing used immunoSEQ multiplex PCR; TCRdb keeps in-frame clones, though not all of them. The repertoire holds hundreds of thousands of clones, with roughly 13% as singletons. This clone has only a few counts. The antigen is undetermined. Study-wide results and caveats: In all four CD4+ subsets, TCRB CDR3 length was significantly, moderately reduced in type 1 diabetes.

The chain recombines TRBV2 with TRBJ2-2, with no clear D. Sequencing was performed on naive CD4+ T cells from blood. This TCR was recovered from a man between 18 and 35 years old with type 1 diabetes. CDR3: CASSGRVGTGELFF. As DNA, the CDR3 is TGTGCCAGCAGCGGACGGGTCGGCACCGGGGAGCTGTTTTTT.